A selection of T cell receptor beta chains follows, all from one sample in a study of vaccination and CD4 T cells after COVID-19. No antigens are known for them. Using its own MiXCR run on the PCR reads, TCRdb lists one record per CDR3 protein. The table lists just under 20,000 distinct CDR3 sequences, roughly 50% of them singletons. This material consisted of CD4+ T cells from blood, cultured in vitro, taken after SARS-CoV-2 vaccination. The receptors come from a human donor who had recovered from COVID-19. CDR3s include the opening cysteine and the closing phenylalanine or tryptophan. Each record gives: clone size, D gene, V gene, J gene, CDR3 length, CDR3 protein, CDR3 DNA. The D gene is left open where the match is weak. For some rows the clone size is stated as once, few or many, or as a class when expanded; others skip it.

clone size: few; D gene: -; V gene: TRBV29-1; J gene: TRBJ1-2; CDR3 length: 14; CDR3 protein: CSVEEGISYYGYTF; CDR3 DNA: TGCAGCGTTGAAGAAGGGATCTCATACTATGGCTACACCTTC
clone size: few; D gene: TRBD1; V gene: TRBV6-2/TRBV6-3; J gene: TRBJ2-5; CDR3 length: 14; CDR3 protein: CASSGTGRRETQYF; CDR3 DNA: TGTGCCAGCAGTGGGACAGGGAGGCGGGAGACCCAGTACTTC
clone size: few; D gene: -; V gene: TRBV28; J gene: TRBJ2-7; CDR3 length: 15; CDR3 protein: CASRTAPPGAHEQYF; CDR3 DNA: TGTGCCAGCAGGACAGCCCCCCCTGGAGCCCACGAGCAGTACTTC
clone size: -; D gene: TRBD1; V gene: TRBV28; J gene: TRBJ1-2; CDR3 length: 12; CDR3 protein: CASSSTGGGYTF; CDR3 DNA: TGTGCCAGCAGTTCGACAGGGGGAGGCTACACCTTC
clone size: few; D gene: -; V gene: TRBV24-1; J gene: TRBJ1-2; CDR3 length: 15; CDR3 protein: CATSDTSGRGSGYTF; CDR3 DNA: TGTGCCACCAGTGACACATCGGGCAGGGGAAGTGGCTACACCTTC
clone size: few; D gene: -; V gene: TRBV7-2; J gene: TRBJ2-2; CDR3 length: 14; CDR3 protein: CASSRAGWTGELFF; CDR3 DNA: TGTGCCAGCAGTCGTGCAGGATGGACCGGGGAGCTGTTTTTT
clone size: -; D gene: -; V gene: TRBV7-8; J gene: TRBJ1-2; CDR3 length: 15; CDR3 protein: CASSLGRGRGYGYTF; CDR3 DNA: TGTGCCAGCAGCTTAGGACGGGGGCGCGGCTATGGCTACACCTTC
clone size: -; D gene: -; V gene: TRBV19; J gene: TRBJ2-7; CDR3 length: 13; CDR3 protein: CASSIDRAGEQYF; CDR3 DNA: TGTGCCAGTAGTATAGACAGGGCAGGCGAGCAGTACTTC
clone size: -; D gene: TRBD1; V gene: TRBV11-3; J gene: TRBJ2-3; CDR3 length: 16; CDR3 protein: CASSLTGTGVTDTQYF; CDR3 DNA: TGTGCCAGCAGCTTAACCGGGACAGGGGTCACAGATACGCAGTATTTT
clone size: -; D gene: -; V gene: TRBV19; J gene: TRBJ1-5; CDR3 length: 13; CDR3 protein: CASSISRNQPQHF; CDR3 DNA: TGTGCCAGTAGTATATCCAGAAATCAGCCCCAGCATTTT
clone size: -; D gene: -; V gene: TRBV24-1; J gene: TRBJ1-5; CDR3 length: 12; CDR3 protein: CATSDSYSPQHF; CDR3 DNA: TGTGCCACCAGTGATTCTTATTCACCCCAGCATTTT
clone size: -; D gene: -; V gene: TRBV20-1; J gene: TRBJ2-5; CDR3 length: 15; CDR3 protein: CSARDARGWKETQYF; CDR3 DNA: TGCAGTGCTAGAGATGCCAGGGGCTGGAAGGAGACCCAGTACTTC
clone size: -; D gene: -; V gene: TRBV20-1; J gene: TRBJ2-3; CDR3 length: 12; CDR3 protein: CSARSLWDTQYF; CDR3 DNA: TGCAGTGCTAGATCGCTATGGGATACGCAGTATTTT
clone size: -; D gene: TRBD1; V gene: TRBV27; J gene: TRBJ1-3; CDR3 length: 16; CDR3 protein: CASSLSGTGPGNTIYF; CDR3 DNA: TGTGCCAGCAGTTTATCGGGGACAGGTCCTGGAAACACCATATATTTT
clone size: -; D gene: -; V gene: TRBV7-9; J gene: TRBJ1-5; CDR3 length: 15; CDR3 protein: CASSLGGASNQPQHF; CDR3 DNA: TGTGCCAGCAGCTTAGGTGGGGCGAGCAATCAGCCCCAGCATTTT
clone size: few; D gene: -; V gene: TRBV24-1; J gene: TRBJ2-7; CDR3 length: 12; CDR3 protein: CASSLSSYEQYF; CDR3 DNA: TGTGCCAGCAGCCTCAGCTCCTACGAGCAGTACTTC
clone size: -; D gene: -; V gene: TRBV30; J gene: TRBJ1-2; CDR3 length: 12; CDR3 protein: CAWSPPGLANTF; CDR3 DNA: TGTGCCTGGAGTCCCCCGGGACTGGCTAACACCTTC
clone size: few; D gene: TRBD1; V gene: TRBV27; J gene: TRBJ1-1; CDR3 length: 14; CDR3 protein: CASIQQGVGGEAFF; CDR3 DNA: TGTGCCAGCATTCAACAGGGGGTGGGGGGTGAAGCTTTCTTT
clone size: -; D gene: -; V gene: TRBV7-2; J gene: TRBJ2-5; CDR3 length: 15; CDR3 protein: CASSLGPGGQEIQYF; CDR3 DNA: TGTGCCAGCAGCTTAGGGCCTGGTGGGCAAGAGATCCAGTACTTC
clone size: -; D gene: TRBD1; V gene: TRBV3-1; J gene: TRBJ2-5; CDR3 length: 16; CDR3 protein: CASSQPPLRGKETQYF; CDR3 DNA: TGTGCCAGCAGCCAGCCTCCTCTCAGGGGGAAAGAGACCCAGTACTTC
clone size: few; D gene: -; V gene: TRBV20-1; J gene: TRBJ1-1; CDR3 length: 15; CDR3 protein: CSARVPSESLSEAFF; CDR3 DNA: TGCAGTGCTAGAGTACCCTCGGAATCTTTGTCTGAAGCTTTCTTT
clone size: few; D gene: -; V gene: TRBV20-1; J gene: TRBJ1-3; CDR3 length: 12; CDR3 protein: CSAYDRGNTIYF; CDR3 DNA: TGCAGTGCTTACGACAGGGGAAACACCATATATTTT
clone size: -; D gene: -; V gene: TRBV2; J gene: TRBJ1-2; CDR3 length: 13; CDR3 protein: CTSSDQGTYGYTF; CDR3 DNA: TGTACCAGCAGTGACCAGGGGACCTATGGCTACACCTTC